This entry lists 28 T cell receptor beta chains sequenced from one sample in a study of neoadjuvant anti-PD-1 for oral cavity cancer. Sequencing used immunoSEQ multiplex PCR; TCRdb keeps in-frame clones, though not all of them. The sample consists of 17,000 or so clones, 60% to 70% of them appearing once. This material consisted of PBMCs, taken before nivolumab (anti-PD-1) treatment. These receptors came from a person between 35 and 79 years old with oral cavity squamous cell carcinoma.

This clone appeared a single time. CDR3 nucleotides: TGCGCCAGCAGCCAAGGCCGACTAGCGGGGGACGAGCAGTACTTC. Protein sequence: CASSQGRLAGDEQYF. This chain uses TRBV4-1 with TRBJ2-7, with 12 bases fitting TRBD2. Germline lookup yields CDR1 MGHRA and CDR2 YSYEKL. Trimming took 1 base from V and 5 from J; bases not matched to a gene: 3. CDR3 length: 15 amino acids.

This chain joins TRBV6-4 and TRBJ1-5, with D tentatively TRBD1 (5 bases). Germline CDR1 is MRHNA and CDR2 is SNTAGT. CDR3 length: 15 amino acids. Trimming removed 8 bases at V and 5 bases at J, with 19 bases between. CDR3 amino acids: CASLLRGPLYQPQHF. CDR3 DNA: TGTGCCAGCCTCTTGAGGGGACCGCTATATCAGCCCCAGCATTTT.

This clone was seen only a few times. The CDR3, as DNA: TGTGCCAGCAGCTGGGCGGGTTCTAGCGACTACGAGCAGTACTTC. Translating it yields CASSWAGSSDYEQYF. V and J are TRBV5-8 and TRBJ2-7; D may be TRBD2 (6 bases). The CDR3 has 15 amino acids. The germline V gene encodes CDR1 SGHTS and CDR2 YDEGEE. The V end lost 3 bases, the J end lost 3 bases, and 16 bases lay between the germline ends.

The CDR3 region is CASSGPRSPDTQYF. CDR3 in DNA: TGTGCCAGCAGCGGGCCTCGGAGTCCCGATACGCAGTATTTT. The V gene is TRBV9, the J gene TRBJ2-3; D remains ambiguous. The V gene's germline CDR1 is SGDLS and CDR2 YYNGEE. Between the trimmed V and J ends, which lost 3 bases and 6 bases, there was a span of 14 bases. This CDR3 spans 14 amino acids. Combining the CDR3 with reference TRBV9 and TRBJ2-3 gives the whole variable domain DSGVTQTPKHLITATGQRVTLRCSPRSGDLSVYWYQQSLDQGLQFLIQYYNGEERAKGNILERFSAQQFPDLHSELNLSSLELGDSALYFCASSGPRSPDTQYFGPGTRLTVL.

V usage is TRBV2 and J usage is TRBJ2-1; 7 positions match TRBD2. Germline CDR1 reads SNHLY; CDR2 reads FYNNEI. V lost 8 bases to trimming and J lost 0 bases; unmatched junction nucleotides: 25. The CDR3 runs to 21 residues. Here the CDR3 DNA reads TGTGCCAGCGGCGACCCCTCGGGGGAGGGACTCGGGGGGAGCTCCTACAATGAGCAGTTCTTC. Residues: CASGDPSGEGLGGSSYNEQFF.

CDR3 sequence: CASDRGQFYEQYF. The CDR3, as DNA: TGTGCCAGCGACAGGGGCCAGTTCTACGAGCAGTACTTC. This rearrangement joins TRBV6-1 to TRBJ2-7; the match to TRBD1 covers 8 bases. The length of the CDR3 is 13 residues. J gave up 3 bases and V 8 bases, and 6 bases lay outside the gene matches. Germline lookup yields CDR1 MNHNS and CDR2 SASEGT.

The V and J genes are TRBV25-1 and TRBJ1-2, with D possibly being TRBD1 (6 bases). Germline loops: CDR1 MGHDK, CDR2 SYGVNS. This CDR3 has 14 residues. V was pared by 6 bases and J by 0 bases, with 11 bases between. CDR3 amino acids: CASSRGGTNYGYTF. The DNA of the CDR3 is TGTGCCAGCAGCCGCGGGGGCACTAACTATGGCTACACCTTC.

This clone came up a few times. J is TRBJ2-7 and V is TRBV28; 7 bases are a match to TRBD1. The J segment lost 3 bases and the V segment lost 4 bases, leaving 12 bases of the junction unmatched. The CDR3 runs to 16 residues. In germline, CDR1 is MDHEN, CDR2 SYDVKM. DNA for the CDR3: TGTGCCAGCAGTTCTGGGACAGCCAGCCTCAACTACGAGCAGTACTTC. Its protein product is CASSSGTASLNYEQYF.

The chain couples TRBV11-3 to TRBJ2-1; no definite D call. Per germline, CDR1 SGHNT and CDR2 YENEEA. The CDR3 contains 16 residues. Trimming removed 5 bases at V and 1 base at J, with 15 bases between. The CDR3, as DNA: TGTGCCAGCAGCGGCCTGAGCCCGTCATCCTACAATGAGCAGTTCTTC. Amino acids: CASSGLSPSSYNEQFF.

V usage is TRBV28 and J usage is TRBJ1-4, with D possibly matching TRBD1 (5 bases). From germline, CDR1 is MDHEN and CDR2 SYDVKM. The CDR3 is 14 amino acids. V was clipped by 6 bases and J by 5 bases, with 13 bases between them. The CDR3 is CASRSAGRNEKLFF. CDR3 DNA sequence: TGTGCCAGCAGATCCGCAGGGAGGAATGAAAAACTGTTTTTT.

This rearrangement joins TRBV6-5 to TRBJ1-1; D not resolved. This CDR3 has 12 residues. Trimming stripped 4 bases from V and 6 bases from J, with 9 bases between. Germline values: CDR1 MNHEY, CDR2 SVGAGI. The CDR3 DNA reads TGTGCCAGCAGTTCCGTCGGAGCTGAAGCTTTCTTT. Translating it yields CASSSVGAEAFF.

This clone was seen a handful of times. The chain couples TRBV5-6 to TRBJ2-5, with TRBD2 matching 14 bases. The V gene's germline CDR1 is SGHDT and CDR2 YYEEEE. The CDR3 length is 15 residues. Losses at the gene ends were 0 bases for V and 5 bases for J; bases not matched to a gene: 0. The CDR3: CASSLGLAGGETQYF. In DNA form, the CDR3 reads TGTGCCAGCAGCTTGGGACTAGCGGGAGGGGAGACCCAGTACTTC.

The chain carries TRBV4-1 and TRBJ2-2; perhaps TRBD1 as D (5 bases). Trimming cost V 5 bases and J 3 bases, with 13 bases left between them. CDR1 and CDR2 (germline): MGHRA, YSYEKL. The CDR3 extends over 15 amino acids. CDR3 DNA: TGCGCCAGCAGCGTCACCGTAGGGGACACCGGGGAGCTGTTTTTT. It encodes CASSVTVGDTGELFF.

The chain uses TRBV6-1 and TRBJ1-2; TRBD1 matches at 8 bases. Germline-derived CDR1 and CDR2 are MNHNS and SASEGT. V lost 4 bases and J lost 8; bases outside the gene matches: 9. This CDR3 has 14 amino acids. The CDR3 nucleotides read TGTGCCAGCAGTGGGGGACAGGTTTTAAAGGGCTACACCTTC. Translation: CASSGGQVLKGYTF.

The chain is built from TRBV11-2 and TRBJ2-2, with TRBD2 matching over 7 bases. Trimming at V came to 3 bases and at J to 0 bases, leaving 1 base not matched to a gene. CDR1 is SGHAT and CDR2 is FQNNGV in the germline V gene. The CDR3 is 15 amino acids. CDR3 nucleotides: TGTGCCAGCAGCTTGGGACTAACGAACACCGGGGAGCTGTTTTTT. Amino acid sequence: CASSLGLTNTGELFF.

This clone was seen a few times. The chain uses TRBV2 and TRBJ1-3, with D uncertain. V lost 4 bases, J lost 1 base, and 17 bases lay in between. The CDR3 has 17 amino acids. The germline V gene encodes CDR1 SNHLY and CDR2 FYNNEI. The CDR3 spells CASSARGQELSGNTIYF. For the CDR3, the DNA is TGTGCCAGCAGTGCCCGGGGTCAAGAACTGTCTGGAAACACCATATATTTT.

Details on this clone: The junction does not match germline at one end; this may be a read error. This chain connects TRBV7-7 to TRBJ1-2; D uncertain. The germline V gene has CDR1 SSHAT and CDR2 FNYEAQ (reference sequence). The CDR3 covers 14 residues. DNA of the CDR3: TGTGCTAGCAGCTTAATGGGCAGAACCTATGGCTACACCTTC. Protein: CASSLMGRTYGYTF.

CDR3 in amino acids: CASNTPGVGEAFF. The CDR3 DNA is TGTGCCAGCAATACCCCAGGGGTAGGGGAAGCTTTCTTT. The gene calls are TRBV6-6 and TRBJ1-1; D is possibly TRBD1 (6 bases). Germline CDR1 and CDR2: MNHNY and SVGAGI (reference sequence). Trimming stripped 7 bases from V and 8 bases from J, with 17 bases between. This CDR3 region has 13 residues.

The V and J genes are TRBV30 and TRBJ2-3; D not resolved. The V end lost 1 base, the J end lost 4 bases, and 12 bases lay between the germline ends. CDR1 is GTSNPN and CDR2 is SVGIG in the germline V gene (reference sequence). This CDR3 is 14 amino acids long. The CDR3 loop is CAWSEMGKPDTQYF. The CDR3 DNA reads TGTGCCTGGAGTGAGATGGGGAAGCCAGATACGCAGTATTTT.

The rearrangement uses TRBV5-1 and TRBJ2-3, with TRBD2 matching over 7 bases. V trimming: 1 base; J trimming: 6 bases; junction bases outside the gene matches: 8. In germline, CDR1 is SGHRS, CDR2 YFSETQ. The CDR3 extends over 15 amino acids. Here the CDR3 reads CASSLLREGRDTQYF. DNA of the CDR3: TGCGCCAGCAGCTTGTTGAGGGAGGGCCGGGATACGCAGTATTTT.

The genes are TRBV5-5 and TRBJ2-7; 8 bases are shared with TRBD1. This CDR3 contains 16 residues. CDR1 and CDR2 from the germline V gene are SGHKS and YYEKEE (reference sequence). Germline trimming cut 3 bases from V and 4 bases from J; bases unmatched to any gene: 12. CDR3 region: CASSSLAGQGGYEQYF. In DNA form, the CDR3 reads TGTGCCAGCAGCTCGCTGGCCGGACAGGGAGGATACGAGCAGTACTTC.

DNA of the CDR3: TGTGCCAGCAGTGAGTCGAAGGGCCCAGATACGCAGTATTTT. Its translation: CASSESKGPDTQYF. This rearrangement joins TRBV6-4 to TRBJ2-3; D is unresolved. There are 14 residues in the CDR3. Trimming shortened V by 3 bases and J by 4 bases, and 11 bases separated the two germline ends. Germline V gives CDR1 MRHNA, CDR2 SNTAGT.

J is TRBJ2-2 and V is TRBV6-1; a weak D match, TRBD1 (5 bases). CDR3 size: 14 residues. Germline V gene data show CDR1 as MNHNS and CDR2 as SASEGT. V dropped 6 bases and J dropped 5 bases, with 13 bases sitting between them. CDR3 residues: CASRAGPGTGELFF. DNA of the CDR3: TGTGCCAGCAGAGCCGGACCAGGGACCGGGGAGCTGTTTTTT.

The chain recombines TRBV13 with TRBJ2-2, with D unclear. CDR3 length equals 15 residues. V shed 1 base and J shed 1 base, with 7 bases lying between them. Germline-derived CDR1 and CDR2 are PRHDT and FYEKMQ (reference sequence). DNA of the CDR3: TGTGCCAGCAGCTTAGAGGCGAGGAACACCGGGGAGCTGTTTTTT. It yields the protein CASSLEARNTGELFF.

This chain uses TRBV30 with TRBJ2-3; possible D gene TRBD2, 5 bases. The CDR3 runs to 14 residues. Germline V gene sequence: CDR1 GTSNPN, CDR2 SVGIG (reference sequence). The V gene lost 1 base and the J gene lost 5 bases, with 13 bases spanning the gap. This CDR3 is CAWSGASLRDTQYF. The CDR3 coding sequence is TGTGCCTGGAGTGGGGCTAGCTTGCGAGATACGCAGTATTTT.

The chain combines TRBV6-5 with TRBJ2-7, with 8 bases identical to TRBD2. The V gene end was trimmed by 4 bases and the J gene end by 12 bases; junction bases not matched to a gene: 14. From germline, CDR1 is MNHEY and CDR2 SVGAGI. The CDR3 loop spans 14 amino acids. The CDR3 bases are TGTGCCAGCAGTTCCTTTGCAGCGGGAGTCCCTTGGTACTTC. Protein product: CASSSFAAGVPWYF.

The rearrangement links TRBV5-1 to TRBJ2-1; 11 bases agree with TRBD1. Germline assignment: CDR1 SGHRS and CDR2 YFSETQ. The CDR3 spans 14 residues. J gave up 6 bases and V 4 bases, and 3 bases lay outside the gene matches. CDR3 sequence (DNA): TGCGCCAGCAGCGTCGGGACAGGGGGCAATGAGCAGTTCTTC. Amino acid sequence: CASSVGTGGNEQFF.

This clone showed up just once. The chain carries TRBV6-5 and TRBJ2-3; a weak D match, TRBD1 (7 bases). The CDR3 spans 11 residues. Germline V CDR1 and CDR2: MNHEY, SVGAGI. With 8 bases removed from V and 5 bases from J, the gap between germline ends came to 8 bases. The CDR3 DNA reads TGTGCCAGCCAGGGGGGAGATACGCAGTATTTT. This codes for CASQGGDTQYF.